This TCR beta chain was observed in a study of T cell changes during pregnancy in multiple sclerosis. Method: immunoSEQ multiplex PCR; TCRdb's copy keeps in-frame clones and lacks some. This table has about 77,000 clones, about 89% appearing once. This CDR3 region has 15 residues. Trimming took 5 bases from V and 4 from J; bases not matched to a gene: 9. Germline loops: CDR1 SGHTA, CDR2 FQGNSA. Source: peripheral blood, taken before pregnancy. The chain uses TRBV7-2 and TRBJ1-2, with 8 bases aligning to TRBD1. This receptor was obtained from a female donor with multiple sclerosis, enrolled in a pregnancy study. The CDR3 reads CASSPFWTGTYGYTF. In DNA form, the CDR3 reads TGTGCCAGCAGCCCGTTTTGGACAGGGACCTATGGCTACACCTTC.